Below, one T cell receptor beta chain is given with its context. Its cognate antigen is unknown. This sample was taken from a study of blood T cells in healthy people across ages. Whole-study context: Roughly one uniquely barcoded beta molecule per two T cells was captured. Study-wide points: Compared with aged donors, long-lived donors showed fewer expanded clones, suggesting selection.

Primers used in a second PCR of about 6 to 11 cycles were a sample-barcoded 5' primer and a J-beta primer mix. A template-switch adaptor with 12 random nucleotides tagged each cDNA molecule. TCRdb processed the 5' RACE reads anew with MiXCR; each CDR3 protein has one entry. Of over 1,200,000 distinct CDR3 sequences in the sample, 59% are singletons; the top ten hold 6.5% to 8%. The CDR3 totals 14 residues. The germline V gene has CDR1 LGHNA and CDR2 YSLEER. The sequence was obtained from a man aged 18 to 30 in good health. The rearrangement links TRBV4-3 to TRBJ2-7, with unresolved D. The J call is in doubt because the DNA end fits TRBJ2-5 better. The sample consisted of blood. The CDR3 here is CASSLDFREETQYF. CDR3 in DNA: TGCGCCAGCAGCCTAGATTTCAGAGAAGAGACCCAGTACTTC.